The text below deals with one T cell receptor beta chain. Its antigen is undetermined. A read error may produce the germline difference seen at one junction end. The sample comes from a study of cytomegalovirus exposure and HLA in healthy donors. Across the whole study: Clustering assigned over 70% of the roughly 430 genotyped donors to the Caucasian-associated ancestry cluster. The study's findings and limits: In vitro work confirmed that three CMV-associated chains recognize CMV antigens. It emerged from a later analysis that several of the most significant clusters appeared to be linked to common viral pathogens. According to a later analysis, donors in an Asian-associated ancestry cluster reportedly had fewer N-insertions than the 666-donor mean.

In germline, CDR1 is MNHEY, CDR2 SVGAGI. The CDR3 has 14 residues. This PCR relied on a set of 60 Vbeta primers and 13 Jbeta primers. The repertoire was sequenced with immunoSEQ multiplex PCR; TCRdb's copy has only in-frame clones and lacks some. This sample has about 98,000 clones; over 75% occur once, and the top ten carry approximately 3.7%. The sequence came from a female donor in good health and CMV-seropositive. This chain uses TRBV6-5 with TRBJ1-1, with D possibly being TRBD1 (5 bases). Sequencing was done on a sample of PBMCs. CDR3 loop: CAGSWTTATIEAFF. In DNA, the CDR3 is TGTGCCGGCAGCTGGACAACGGCCACCATTGAAGCTTTCTTT.